This TCR beta chain originates from a study of cytomegalovirus exposure and HLA in healthy donors. Overall study: Genotyping showed around 81% of 350 to 400 donors falling in the Caucasian-associated ancestry cluster. Study conclusions and caveats: Most TCR beta V segments were productive about 87% or about 30% of the time in an earlier analysis.

Per the germline V gene, CDR1 is KGHSH and CDR2 is LQKENI. The germline V and J ends were trimmed by 3 bases and 2 bases, with 14 bases remaining between them. CDR3 length: 16 residues. With respect to this clone: Its antigen is currently unknown.

PCR primers comprised 60 Vbeta and 13 Jbeta primers. Using immunoSEQ multiplex PCR, the repertoire was profiled, and TCRdb retains in-frame clones only, with some absent. This table holds some 130,000 clones, 75% to 90% found once. The chain couples TRBV18 to TRBJ1-3, with a possible D match to TRBD1 (6 bases). The sample consisted of PBMCs. The source is a woman under 40 in good health and CMV-seropositive. The CDR3 DNA reads as TGTGCCAGCTCACCTCCAGCTAGGGGGACTGGAAACACCATATATTTT. Amino acid sequence: CASSPPARGTGNTIYF. The full variable domain, rest sourced from reference TRBV18 and TRBJ1-3, is NAGVMQNPRHLVRRRGQEARLRCSPMKGHSHVYWYRQLPEEGLKFMVYLQKENIIDESGMPKERFSAEFPKEGPSILRIQQVVRGDSAAYFCASSPPARGTGNTIYFGEGSWLTVV.